This T cell receptor (beta chain) is drawn from a study of blood T cell repertoires in COVID-19. On the study more broadly: T cells, B-cell-depleted T cells, or PBMCs supplied cDNA or gDNA.

The CDR3 runs to 13 residues. V trimming: 4 bases; J trimming: 5 bases; junction bases outside the gene matches: 1. Per the germline V gene, CDR1 is LGHDT and CDR2 is YNNKEL (reference sequence). As handled by the study authors: Amplification with reference gene primers provided the estimates of nucleated cell counts. TCRdb's table, derived via immunoSEQ multiplex PCR, lists solely in-frame clones and lacks some. V and J calls and clone size are given by that table; D and trimming were obtained from the DNA. The table shows about 150,000 clones, with approximately 85% occurring only once. V gene TRBV3-1 (or the pseudogene TRBV3-2) combines with J gene TRBJ2-2; 7 nucleotides line up with TRBD1. The sequence was collected from a man older than 75 with COVID-19, enrolled during active disease. Sequences were obtained from peripheral blood. CDR3 bases: TGTGCCAGCAGCCTGACAGGGACCGGGGAGCTGTTTTTT. Translating it yields CASSLTGTGELFF.